Below, 20 T cell receptor beta chains from the same sample are listed, as sequenced in a study of T cells in localized non-small cell lung cancer (TCRdb year 2020). The receptor library was made with the immunoSEQ multiplex PCR assay. What TCRdb holds here is the immuneACCESS table cut down to in-frame rearrangements. Part of the clones is not present; checked against another copy, under half of the missing clones reflect an unresolved V gene, and the others are unexplained. For this sample there are about 33,000 clones; around 90% appear just once. The top ten clonotypes cover less than 20% of the sample. The sequences come from peripheral blood mononuclear cells, collected before any cancer treatment. The receptors derive from a man aged 35-75 years with stage III lung adenocarcinoma.

The chain is built from TRBV5-1 and TRBJ1-4; possibly TRBD1 for D (5 bases). This CDR3 region has 13 residues. V shed 0 bases and J shed 8 bases, with 8 bases lying between them. Germline assignment: CDR1 SGHRS and CDR2 YFSETQ. The CDR3 sequence: CASSLGRQEKLFF. The CDR3 DNA reads TGCGCCAGCAGCTTGGGTAGACAGGAAAAACTGTTTTTT.

CDR3 sequence (DNA): TGTGCCAGCAGCTCCGGATCACAAATGTATACCGGGGAGCTGTTTTTT. Encoded protein: CASSSGSQMYTGELFF. This chain joins TRBV11-3 and TRBJ2-2, with D unclear. This CDR3 is 16 amino acids long. V was shortened by 4 bases and J by 5 bases, with 17 bases between the two germline ends. The germline V gene has CDR1 SGHNT and CDR2 YENEEA.

This rearrangement joins TRBV2 to TRBJ2-7; 10 bases map to TRBD1. The CDR3 contains 14 residues. Trimming at V came to 11 bases and at J to 4 bases, leaving 11 bases not matched to a gene. Germline V gene sequence: CDR1 SNHLY, CDR2 FYNNEI. The CDR3 here is CAGQPGQGSYEQYF. In DNA form, the CDR3 reads TGTGCCGGGCAGCCGGGACAGGGGTCGTACGAGCAGTACTTC.

This clone appeared a few times. V is TRBV6-6 and J is TRBJ1-2; TRBD1 might be the D (5 bases). This CDR3 spans 14 amino acids. V shed 8 bases and J shed 1 base, with 14 bases lying between them. Germline CDR1 reads MNHNY; CDR2 reads SVGAGI (reference sequence). The CDR3 DNA reads TGTGCCAGCCGAGGGGCGAGTGTTAACTATGGCTACACCTTC. Amino acids: CASRGASVNYGYTF.

The chain has TRBV5-6 and TRBJ1-2; D might be TRBD1 (5 bases). The V gene lost 3 bases and the J gene lost 2 bases, with 11 bases spanning the gap. This CDR3 spans 14 amino acids. Germline V gene data show CDR1 as SGHDT and CDR2 as YYEEEE. The chain's CDR3 is CASSYAGDNYGYTF. CDR3 DNA: TGTGCCAGCAGCTACGCCGGGGACAACTATGGCTACACCTTC.

The chain has TRBV6-4 and TRBJ2-3; 10 bases map to TRBD2. Trimming took 2 bases from V and 4 from J; bases not matched to a gene: 3. The length of the CDR3 is 15 residues. Germline V gene lookup returns CDR1 MRHNA and CDR2 SNTAGT. CDR3 in amino acids: CASSDSGGAADTQYF. CDR3 DNA sequence: TGTGCCAGCAGTGACAGCGGGGGGGCCGCAGATACGCAGTATTTT.

J is TRBJ2-3 and V is TRBV9, with 7 bases lining up with TRBD1. Per germline, CDR1 SGDLS and CDR2 YYNGEE. This CDR3 has 15 amino acids. V shed 6 bases and J 2 bases; nucleotides not matched to a gene: 9. The CDR3 region is CASTPGQTATDTQYF. CDR3 sequence (DNA): TGTGCCAGCACGCCGGGACAGACTGCCACAGATACGCAGTATTTT.

The chain has TRBV11-3 and TRBJ2-3; TRBD1 aligns across 9 bases. Looked up from germline, CDR1 is SGHNT and CDR2 is YENEEA. The length of the CDR3 is 15 residues. J was trimmed by 4 bases and V by 4 bases; bases with no gene match: 6. The CDR3 region has the DNA TGTGCCAGCAGCTGGACCGGGACAGGGTCAGATACGCAGTATTTT. Translated, it gives CASSWTGTGSDTQYF.

This clone has a handful of counts. J is TRBJ2-3 and V is TRBV18; D is tentatively TRBD1 or TRBD2 (7 bases each). This CDR3 contains 13 residues. V was clipped by 6 bases and J by 4 bases, with 11 bases between them. Germline-derived CDR1 and CDR2 are KGHSH and LQKENI. In DNA form, the CDR3 reads TGTGCCAGCTCCCAGGGGGGGGCAGATACGCAGTATTTT. Its protein product is CASSQGGADTQYF.

The V gene is TRBV9, the J gene TRBJ2-3; the D gene is possibly TRBD2 (5 bases). The V end lost 0 bases, the J end lost 3 bases, and 11 bases lay between the germline ends. There are 15 residues in the CDR3. The V gene's germline CDR1 is SGDLS and CDR2 YYNGEE. DNA of the CDR3: TGTGCCAGCAGCGTAGCGGGGTATTCGACAGATACGCAGTATTTT. Its translation is CASSVAGYSTDTQYF.

V usage is TRBV2 and J usage is TRBJ2-7; D remains unclear. Trimming cost V 7 bases and J 6 bases, with 10 bases left between them. The V gene's germline CDR1 is SNHLY and CDR2 FYNNEI. The CDR3 runs 11 residues. The CDR3 nucleotides are TGTGCCAGCACCTTGGTGGGCGAGCAGTACTTC. This translates into CASTLVGEQYF.

This sequence joins TRBV4-1 and TRBJ1-5; perhaps TRBD1 as D (5 bases). The V gene lost 0 bases and the J gene lost 0 bases, with 9 bases spanning the gap. The CDR3 runs to 16 residues. Germline V gene lookup returns CDR1 MGHRA and CDR2 YSYEKL. The CDR3 coding sequence is TGCGCCAGCAGCCAAGATGCGGGGACTAGCAATCAGCCCCAGCATTTT. Translated: CASSQDAGTSNQPQHF.

The chain joins TRBV9 to TRBJ1-2; no reliable D call. The V gene lost 4 bases and the J gene lost 1 base, with 11 bases spanning the gap. Germline values: CDR1 SGDLS, CDR2 YYNGEE. The CDR3 is 14 amino acids. CDR3 bases: TGTGCCAGCAGCCCCCGTAGGGTTAACTATGGCTACACCTTC. Translation gives CASSPRRVNYGYTF.

This rearrangement joins TRBV15 to TRBJ2-7, with 8 bases that match TRBD1. There are 16 residues in the CDR3. Germline CDR1 reads LNHNV; CDR2 reads YYDKDF (reference sequence). V shed 0 bases, J shed 5 bases, and the junction held 9 bases outside the gene matches. CDR3 in amino acids: CATSRELRTGSDEQYF. The CDR3 DNA follows: TGTGCCACCAGCAGAGAACTCAGGACAGGGTCCGACGAGCAGTACTTC.

The gene calls are TRBV2 and TRBJ2-5; 8 bases map to TRBD2. This CDR3 is built from 13 residues. V lost 6 bases and J lost 9; bases outside the gene matches: 9. Germline V gene lookup returns CDR1 SNHLY and CDR2 FYNNEI. The CDR3 nucleotides are TGTGCCAGCAGGGGAGCGGGGGAGGCCCCCCAGTACTTC. As protein: CASRGAGEAPQYF.

This sequence joins TRBV7-2 and TRBJ2-3; possibly TRBD2 for D (7 bases). This CDR3 region has 15 residues. Germline CDR1 is SGHTA and CDR2 is FQGNSA. V was trimmed by 5 bases and J by 5 bases, leaving 17 bases between them. CDR3 loop: CASSEGGHGRDTQYF. CDR3 DNA: TGTGCCAGCAGCGAGGGGGGGCACGGTAGAGATACGCAGTATTTT.

The chain is built from TRBV5-1 and TRBJ2-7; the D gene is possibly TRBD1 (5 bases). V was pared by 1 base and J by 3 bases, with 17 bases between. The CDR3 is 16 amino acids. Germline V CDR1 and CDR2: SGHRS, YFSETQ. For the CDR3, the DNA is TGCGCCAGCAGCTTGATGACAGCCACCTTGAACTACGAGCAGTACTTC. Translated: CASSLMTATLNYEQYF.

The chain employs TRBV19 and TRBJ2-1; 8 positions agree with TRBD1. This CDR3 region has 13 residues. CDR1 is LNHDA and CDR2 is SQIVND in the germline V gene (reference sequence). With V trimmed by 4 bases and J by 7 bases, 3 bases remained unmatched. The CDR3 protein is CASSTRTGNEQFF. The CDR3 nucleotides read TGTGCCAGTAGTACAAGGACAGGGAATGAGCAGTTCTTC.

This chain joins TRBV6-6 and TRBJ2-7, with 11 bases fitting TRBD2. The ends lost 5 bases at V and 3 bases at J; junction bases unmatched: 3. This CDR3 has 14 amino acids. The germline CDR1 and CDR2 sequences are MNHNY and SVGAGI (reference sequence). The CDR3 reads CASSTSGGHYEQYF. CDR3 nucleotides: TGTGCCAGCAGTACTAGCGGGGGACACTACGAGCAGTACTTC.

This chain uses TRBV6-6 with TRBJ2-7; possibly TRBD1 for D (6 bases). V lost 6 bases to trimming and J lost 7 bases, with 13 bases between them. The germline V gene encodes CDR1 MNHNY and CDR2 SVGAGI (reference sequence). The CDR3 has 12 amino acids. The CDR3 nucleotides are TGTGCCAGCAGGGACAGTCGGAAGGAGCAGTACTTC. Amino acids: CASRDSRKEQYF.